The 6 T cell receptor beta chains below were found in one sample sequenced in a study of identical twins. TCRdb processed the 5' RACE reads anew with MiXCR; each CDR3 protein has one entry. The table includes some 230,000 distinct CDR3 sequences, over 5.5% detected once. The data were also submitted as part of a second study, on T cells expressing NK-cell markers.

The sample was CD8+ T cells sorted from blood. The source of these receptors is a young woman in good health.

V gene TRBV7-9 combines with J gene TRBJ2-7; 7 bases agree with TRBD1. The CDR3 length is 13 residues. Trimming took 5 bases from V and 6 from J; bases not matched to a gene: 7. Germline V gene sequence: CDR1 SEHNR, CDR2 FQNEAQ (reference sequence). The CDR3 region is CASSPDRVSEQYF. The CDR3 DNA follows: TGTGCCAGCAGCCCCGACAGGGTATCCGAGCAGTACTTC.

The V call is TRBV11-2, the J call TRBJ2-5; 13 bases match TRBD2. The germline gives CDR1 SGHAT, CDR2 FQNNGV. CDR3 length equals 17 residues. The ends lost 5 bases at V and 2 bases at J; junction bases unmatched: 8. This CDR3 is CASSLTSGGLLQETQYF. CDR3 sequence (DNA): TGTGCCAGCAGCCTGACTAGCGGGGGGCTCCTTCAAGAGACCCAGTACTTC.

This clonotype has only a few counts. J is TRBJ1-4 and V is TRBV14; 8 bases map to TRBD1. The CDR3 covers 16 residues. V was clipped by 0 bases and J by 8 bases; unmatched bases: 8. Germline lookup yields CDR1 SGHDN and CDR2 FVKESK. CDR3 region: CASSQDSTGGNEKLFF. The CDR3 DNA is TGTGCCAGCAGCCAAGATTCTACAGGGGGAAACGAAAAACTGTTTTTT.

This clonotype occurred many times. The chain carries TRBV5-1 and TRBJ2-7; 10 nucleotides agree with TRBD2. V was clipped by 1 base and J by 5 bases; unmatched bases: 6. In germline, CDR1 is SGHRS, CDR2 YFSETQ. This CDR3 is built from 15 residues. This chain's CDR3 is CASSLSGRALNEQYF. CDR3 sequence (DNA): TGCGCCAGCAGCTTGAGCGGGAGGGCCTTAAACGAGCAGTACTTC.

The chain employs TRBV7-6 and TRBJ2-7; a weak D match, TRBD2 (5 bases). Germline loops: CDR1 SGHVS, CDR2 FNYEAQ. This CDR3 is 13 amino acids long. V lost 3 bases, J lost 2 bases, and 8 bases lay in between. Here the CDR3 reads CASSFAGPYEQYF. The CDR3 nucleotides are TGTGCCAGCAGCTTCGCGGGTCCCTACGAGCAGTACTTC.

This clonotype came up many times. The V call is TRBV19, the J call TRBJ2-5; D gene uncertain. With 3 bases removed from V and 5 bases from J, the gap between germline ends came to 10 bases. The CDR3 is 13 residues long. Germline V gene lookup returns CDR1 LNHDA and CDR2 SQIVND (reference sequence). CDR3 region: CASSMFLRETQYF. For the CDR3, the DNA is TGTGCCAGTAGTATGTTCCTCCGGGAGACCCAGTACTTC.